This T cell receptor beta chain was captured in a study of a mutant IDH1 vaccine in newly diagnosed glioma listed by TCRdb under 2021. Concerning the study at large: The roughly 32 treated patients were 62.5% male and about 40% female, with a mean age of about 38 years. Prior to enrollment, patients had been given standard therapy consisting of radiotherapy alone, temozolomide alone, or radiochemotherapy with temozolomide, with the combination given to most patients. Peripheral blood samples were drawn at six visits, namely V03 (baseline), V05, V07, V10, V12 and V13. For exploratory analyses, around 23 treated patients had longitudinal TCRB deep sequencing done wherever samples were available.

Explained via the paper, the time point label denotes: baseline, week 1 (first vaccination visit). What the treatment or condition label conveys for this sample: pre-vaccination baseline after standard-of-care therapy. All donors had newly diagnosed IDH1-mutant astrocytomas of WHO grade 3 or 4 that showed loss of nuclear ATRX. The samples were drawn from NOA16, a multicentre, single-arm, open-label phase I trial in Germany that tested a mutant IDH1 peptide vaccine in humans for the first time. For immunogenicity testing, the blood drawn at visit V03 was used as the baseline sample. The DNeasy Blood and Tissue Kit was used to extract genomic DNA from EDTA blood for TCRB sequencing. Points on this clone: The antigen this receptor binds is unknown. No quality values exist for individual bases; no much larger clone is one base distant.

The V and J ends are trimmed by 0 bases and 5 bases, leaving 10 bases between them. The CDR3 measures 14 amino acids from cysteine to phenylalanine. The kept DNA is CDR3 alone, 42 bases in frame from the first base. Taken from the germline V gene (reference sequence), the CDR1 and CDR2 loops are WNHNN and SYGVQD. Here is what the overall study found, with its caveats: Availability determined which PBMC samples were chosen for TCRB deep sequencing. Vaccine-induced immune responses across multiple MHC alleles were detected in approximately 94% of patients. The authors noted that analyses of patient blood samples could not be reproduced because of sample limitations. Pseudoprogression appeared unrelated to alterations in the top peripheral T cell clonotypes detected by TCRB sequencing.

Libraries were prepared through the immunoSEQ multiplex PCR assay. The hsTCRB Kit was used according to the manufacturer's protocol to amplify rearranged TCR beta chain sequences. TCRB libraries were sequenced on an Illumina MiSeq. The paper's data handling went like this. The proprietary platform of the kit vendor was used for demultiplexing, trimming and gene mapping. As stored in TCRdb, this immuneACCESS dataset retains in-frame rearrangements with V and J assigned. A fraction of the clones does not appear; measured against another copy, unresolved V genes explain less than half of the discrepancy, and the remainder lacks a known reason. That table supplies the V and J calls and clone size; D and trimming were determined from the DNA. The table for this sample lists 70,000 to 95,000 clones; over 75% of them were counted only once. The ten largest clones capture 5.3% of the sample.

The source material was PBMCs, sampled from a glioma patient treated with radiotherapy, temozolomide or both. The receptor comes from a middle-aged man with glioma. Some clones in this sample may be carry-over from other donors' samples. The chain joins TRBV10-1 to TRBJ2-5; confidence is insufficient to name the D gene. The sequenced DNA is TGCGCCAGCAGTGAGTCAGCAGCGAGGGAGACCCAGTACTTC. Its protein product is CASSESAARETQYF.